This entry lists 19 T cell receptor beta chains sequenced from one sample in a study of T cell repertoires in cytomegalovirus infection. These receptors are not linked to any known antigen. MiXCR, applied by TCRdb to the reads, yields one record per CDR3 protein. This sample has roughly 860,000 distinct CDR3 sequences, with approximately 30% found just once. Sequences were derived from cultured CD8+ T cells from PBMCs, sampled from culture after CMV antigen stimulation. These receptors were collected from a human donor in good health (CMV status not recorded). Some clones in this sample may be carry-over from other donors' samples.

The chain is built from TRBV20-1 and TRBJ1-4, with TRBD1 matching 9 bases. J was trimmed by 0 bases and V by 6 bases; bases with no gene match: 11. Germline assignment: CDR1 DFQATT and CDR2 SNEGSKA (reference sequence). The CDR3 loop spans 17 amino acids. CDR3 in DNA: TGCAGTGCCCGTGGGGACAGGGAGCCCTCAACTAATGAAAAACTGTTTTTT. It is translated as CSARGDREPSTNEKLFF.

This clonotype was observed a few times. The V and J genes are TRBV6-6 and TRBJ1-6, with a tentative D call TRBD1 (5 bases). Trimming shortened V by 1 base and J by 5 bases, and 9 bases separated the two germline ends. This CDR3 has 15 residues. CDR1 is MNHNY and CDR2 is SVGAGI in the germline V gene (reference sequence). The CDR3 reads CASSYLGTDNSPLHF. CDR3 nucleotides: TGTGCCAGCAGTTACTTAGGGACTGATAATTCACCCCTCCACTTT.

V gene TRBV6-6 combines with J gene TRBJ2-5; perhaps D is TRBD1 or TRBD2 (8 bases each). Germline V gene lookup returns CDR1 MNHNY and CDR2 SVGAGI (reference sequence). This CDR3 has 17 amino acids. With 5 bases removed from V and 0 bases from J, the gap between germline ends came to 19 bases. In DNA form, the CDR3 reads TGTGCCAGCAGTCCCCAGGGGGCGGGGGGCTACCAAGAGACCCAGTACTTC. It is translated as CASSPQGAGGYQETQYF.

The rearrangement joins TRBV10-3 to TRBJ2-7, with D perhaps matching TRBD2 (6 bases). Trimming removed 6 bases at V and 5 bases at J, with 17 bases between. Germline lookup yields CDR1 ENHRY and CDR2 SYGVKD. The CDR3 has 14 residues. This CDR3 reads CAIRVGGNSNEQYF. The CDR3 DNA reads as TGTGCCATCAGGGTAGGAGGGAATTCGAACGAGCAGTACTTC.

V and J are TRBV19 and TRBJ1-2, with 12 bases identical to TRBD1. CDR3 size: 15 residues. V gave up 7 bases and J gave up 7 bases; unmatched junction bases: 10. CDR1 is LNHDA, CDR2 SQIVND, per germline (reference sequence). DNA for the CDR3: TGTGCCAGTAATTACTGGGACAGGGGGCGTGCTGGCTACACCTTC. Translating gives CASNYWDRGRAGYTF.

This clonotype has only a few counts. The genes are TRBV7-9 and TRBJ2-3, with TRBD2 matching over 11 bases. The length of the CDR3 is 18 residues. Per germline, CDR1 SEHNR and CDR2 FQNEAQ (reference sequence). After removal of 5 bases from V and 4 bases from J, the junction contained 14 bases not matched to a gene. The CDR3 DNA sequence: TGTGCCAGCAGCGGTCCGGGACTAGCGGCCCGTTGGGCAGATACGCAGTATTTT. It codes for CASSGPGLAARWADTQYF.

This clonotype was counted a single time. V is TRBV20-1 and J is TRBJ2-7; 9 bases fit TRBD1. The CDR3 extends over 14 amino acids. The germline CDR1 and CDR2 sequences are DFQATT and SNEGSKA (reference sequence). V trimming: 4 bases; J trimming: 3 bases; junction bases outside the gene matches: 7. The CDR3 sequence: CSANSGQGLYEQYF. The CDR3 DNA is TGCAGTGCTAACTCGGGACAGGGTCTCTACGAGCAGTACTTC.

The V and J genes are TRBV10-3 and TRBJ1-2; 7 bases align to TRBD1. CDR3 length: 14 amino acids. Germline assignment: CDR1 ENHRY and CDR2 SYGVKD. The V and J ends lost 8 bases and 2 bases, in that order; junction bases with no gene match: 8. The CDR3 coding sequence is TGTGCCATCGGACCACAGGGGACAAACTATGGCTACACCTTC. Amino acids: CAIGPQGTNYGYTF.

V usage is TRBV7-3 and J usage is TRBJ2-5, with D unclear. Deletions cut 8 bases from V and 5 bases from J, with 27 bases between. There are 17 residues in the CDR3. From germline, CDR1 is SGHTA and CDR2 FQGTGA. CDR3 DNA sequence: TGTGCCAGCCTCAGTAGGAGCCCTGACACCTCGGTGGAGACCCAGTACTTC. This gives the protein CASLSRSPDTSVETQYF.

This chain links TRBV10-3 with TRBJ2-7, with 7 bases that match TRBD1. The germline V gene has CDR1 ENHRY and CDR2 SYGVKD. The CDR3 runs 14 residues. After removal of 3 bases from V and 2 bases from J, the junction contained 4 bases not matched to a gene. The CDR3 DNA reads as TGTGCCATCAGTGAAGACAGGGTTCCCTACGAGCAGTACGTC. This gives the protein CAISEDRVPYEQYV.

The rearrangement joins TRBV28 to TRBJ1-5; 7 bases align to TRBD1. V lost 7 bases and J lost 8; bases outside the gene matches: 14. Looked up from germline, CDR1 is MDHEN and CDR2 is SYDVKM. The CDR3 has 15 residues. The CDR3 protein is CASIKKDRSLEPQHF. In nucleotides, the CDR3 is TGTGCCAGCATTAAAAAGGACAGGTCTCTTGAGCCCCAGCATTTT.

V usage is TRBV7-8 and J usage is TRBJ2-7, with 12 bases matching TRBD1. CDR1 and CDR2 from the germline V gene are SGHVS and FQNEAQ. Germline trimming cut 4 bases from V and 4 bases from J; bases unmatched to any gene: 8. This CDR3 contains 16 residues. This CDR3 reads CASSSRRGQGAYEQYV. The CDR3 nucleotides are TGTGCCAGCAGCTCCAGAAGGGGACAGGGGGCGTACGAGCAGTACGTC.

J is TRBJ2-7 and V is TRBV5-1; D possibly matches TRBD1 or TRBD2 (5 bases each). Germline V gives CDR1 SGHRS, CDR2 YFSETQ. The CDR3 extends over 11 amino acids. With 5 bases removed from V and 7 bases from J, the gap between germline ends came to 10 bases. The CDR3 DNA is TGCGCCAGCAGGGGGGTCGAGGAGCAGTACTTC. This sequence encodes CASRGVEEQYF.

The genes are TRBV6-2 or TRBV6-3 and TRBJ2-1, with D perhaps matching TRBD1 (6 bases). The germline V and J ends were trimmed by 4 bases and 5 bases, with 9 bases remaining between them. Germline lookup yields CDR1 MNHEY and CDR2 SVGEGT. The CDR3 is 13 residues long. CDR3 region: CASSFGQNNEQFF. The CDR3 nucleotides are TGTGCCAGCAGTTTCGGACAGAACAATGAGCAGTTCTTC.

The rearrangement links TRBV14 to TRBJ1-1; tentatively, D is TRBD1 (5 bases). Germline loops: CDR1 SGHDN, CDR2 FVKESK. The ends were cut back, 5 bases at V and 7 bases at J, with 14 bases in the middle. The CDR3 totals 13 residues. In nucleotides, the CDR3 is TGTGCCAGCAGCTACGGGGCGCTCAATGAAGCTTTCTTT. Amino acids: CASSYGALNEAFF.

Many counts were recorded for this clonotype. In DNA form, the CDR3 reads TGCGCCAGCAGCCAATCCTCCGGGACAGGGGGCAGAGCTTTCTTT. This sequence encodes CASSQSSGTGGRAFF. The rearrangement uses TRBV4-1 and TRBJ1-1; 12 bases are a match to TRBD1. The V and J ends lost 2 bases and 10 bases, in that order; junction bases with no gene match: 8. Germline loops: CDR1 MGHRA, CDR2 YSYEKL. CDR3 length equals 15 residues.

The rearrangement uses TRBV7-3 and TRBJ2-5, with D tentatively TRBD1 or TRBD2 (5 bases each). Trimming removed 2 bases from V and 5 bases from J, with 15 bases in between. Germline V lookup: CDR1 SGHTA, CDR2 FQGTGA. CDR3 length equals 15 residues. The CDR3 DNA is TGTGCCAGCAGCTTATCAGGGAGAACGCGGGAGACCCAGTACTTC. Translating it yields CASSLSGRTRETQYF.

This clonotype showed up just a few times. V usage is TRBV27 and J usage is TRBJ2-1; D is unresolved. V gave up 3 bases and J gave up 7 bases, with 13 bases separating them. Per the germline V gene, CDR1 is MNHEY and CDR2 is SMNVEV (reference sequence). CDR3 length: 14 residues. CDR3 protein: CASSFPGHGNEQFF. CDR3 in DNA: TGTGCCAGCAGTTTTCCCGGGCATGGGAATGAGCAGTTCTTC.

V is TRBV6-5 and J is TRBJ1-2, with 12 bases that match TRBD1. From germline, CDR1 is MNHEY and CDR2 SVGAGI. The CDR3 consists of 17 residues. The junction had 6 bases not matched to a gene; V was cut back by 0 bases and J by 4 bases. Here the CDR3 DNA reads TGTGCCAGCAGTTACTCGGGACAGGGGGCCCCTTTCTATGGCTACACCTTC. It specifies CASSYSGQGAPFYGYTF.